The 9 T cell receptor beta chains below were found in one sample sequenced in a study of T cell repertoires in cytomegalovirus infection. TCRdb fed the reads into MiXCR, producing one record per CDR3 protein. This table holds around 550,000 distinct CDR3 sequences, less than 30% found once. Sequenced: PBMCs. These receptors originate from a human donor in good health (CMV status not recorded). Some clones in this sample may be carry-over from other donors' samples.

This rearrangement joins TRBV11-3 to TRBJ2-1, with D possibly called TRBD1 or TRBD2 (5 bases each). CDR1 and CDR2 (germline): SGHNT, YENEEA. The ends were cut back, 4 bases at V and 12 bases at J, with 16 bases in the middle. There are 13 residues in the CDR3. The chain's CDR3 is CASSSEGLTGQFF. DNA of the CDR3: TGTGCCAGCAGCTCCGAGGGGTTGACTGGGCAGTTCTTC.

V usage is TRBV27 and J usage is TRBJ2-7, with 7 bases lining up with TRBD1. J lost 6 bases, V lost 6 bases, and 8 bases had no gene match. Germline V lookup: CDR1 MNHEY, CDR2 SMNVEV (reference sequence). This CDR3 spans 13 amino acids. Here the CDR3 DNA reads TGTGCCAGCAGCCGGACAGGATCAACCGAGCAGTACTTC. Encoded protein: CASSRTGSTEQYF.

This clonotype was detected many times. Here the CDR3 DNA reads TGTGCCAGCAGCGATACTACTCCCGGGACCTACTACGAGCAGTACGTC. It yields the protein CASSDTTPGTYYEQYV. V and J are TRBV7-2 and TRBJ2-7, with D perhaps being TRBD1 or TRBD2 (5 bases each). V was pared by 5 bases and J by 3 bases, with 20 bases between. CDR3 length: 16 residues. Looked up from germline, CDR1 is SGHTA and CDR2 is FQGNSA.

This clonotype was seen only once. V and J are TRBV7-6 and TRBJ1-5; D is unclear. CDR3 size: 13 residues. Germline CDR1 is SGHVS and CDR2 is FNYEAQ. V shed 1 base and J shed 7 bases, with 8 bases lying between them. CDR3 loop: CASSLGFSQPQHF. Written as DNA, the CDR3 is TGTGCCAGCAGCTTAGGTTTTTCCCAGCCCCAGCATTTT.

This clonotype was recorded many times. This sequence joins TRBV12-3 or TRBV12-4 and TRBJ1-1; D is undetermined. This CDR3 region has 11 residues. Deletions cut 1 base from V and 6 bases from J, with 3 bases between. CDR3 in DNA: TGTGCCAGCAGTTTAGGCCCTGAAGCTTTCTTT. This encodes CASSLGPEAFF.

The chain links TRBV7-9 to TRBJ2-1; 9 bases are shared with TRBD2. Trimming removed 11 bases from V and 7 bases from J; junction bases left unmatched: 6. The CDR3 totals 12 residues. In germline, CDR1 is SEHNR, CDR2 FQNEAQ (reference sequence). The CDR3 loop reads CAVGTSSNEQFF. CDR3 bases: TGTGCCGTCGGGACTAGCTCTAATGAGCAGTTCTTC.

V usage is TRBV12-3 or TRBV12-4 and J usage is TRBJ2-3, with 13 nucleotides matching TRBD2. CDR3 length: 15 residues. V lost 7 bases to trimming and J lost 4 bases; unmatched junction nucleotides: 5. The CDR3 region is CASKRTSGSADTQYF. CDR3 nucleotide sequence: TGTGCCAGCAAGCGGACTAGCGGGAGTGCAGATACGCAGTATTTT.

The genes are TRBV7-8 and TRBJ2-3; 10 positions match TRBD2. CDR1 SGHVS and CDR2 FQNEAQ come from the germline V gene. The CDR3 sequence is 15 residues long. Trimming took 5 bases from V and 4 from J; bases not matched to a gene: 6. For the CDR3, the DNA is TGTGCCAGCAGCCCTGGGACTAGCGAATCAGATACGCAGTATTTT. Amino acids: CASSPGTSESDTQYF.

This chain connects TRBV28 to TRBJ2-7; maybe TRBD1 (5 bases). The ends were cut back, 3 bases at V and 0 bases at J, with 15 bases in the middle. CDR1 is MDHEN and CDR2 is SYDVKM in the germline V gene. The CDR3 contains 16 residues. The CDR3 sequence is CASSFYDSRRSYEQYF. For the CDR3, the DNA is TGTGCCAGCAGTTTTTATGACAGTCGACGCTCCTACGAGCAGTACTTC.